This is a list of T cell receptor beta chains from one sample in a study of T cell repertoires in cytomegalovirus infection. TCRdb re-derived calls from the reads in MiXCR, one entry per CDR3 protein. The sample contains a few hundred thousand distinct CDR3 sequences, roughly 42% of which appear only once. Their specific antigens are unknown. The sample consisted of cultured PBMCs, taken from culture after CMV antigen stimulation. All receptors come from a human donor in good health (CMV status not recorded). Some clones in this sample may be carry-over from other donors' samples. Each CDR3 is given with its conserved first and last residue. A D gene is named only where the DNA matches it firmly.

D gene,V gene,J gene,CDR3 protein
.,TRBV5-5,TRBJ2-1,CASRNTRGGQDEQFF
TRBD2,TRBV24-1,TRBJ2-7,CATGTSATYEQYF
.,TRBV11-2,TRBJ2-3,CASSLVTTYTQYF
.,TRBV7-2,TRBJ2-2,CASSPLGPGELFF
.,TRBV6-2/TRBV6-3,TRBJ2-7,CASSSIQGTYEQYF
.,TRBV7-6,TRBJ2-1,CASSGKPNNEQFF
.,TRBV7-6,TRBJ2-7,CASSLFSEVYEQYF
.,TRBV7-2,TRBJ1-4,CASSLEGRRVANEKLFF
TRBD2,TRBV12-3/TRBV12-4,TRBJ2-7,CASRKAGNAYEQYF
TRBD1,TRBV7-8,TRBJ1-2,CASSSRRDRRTYGYTF
TRBD1,TRBV2,TRBJ2-7,CASSRGTGNYEQYF
TRBD2,TRBV6-2/TRBV6-3,TRBJ2-5,CASSSRLAGSSETQYF
TRBD1,TRBV20-1,TRBJ1-5,CSARVGTGPPWGNQPQHF
TRBD1,TRBV11-2,TRBJ1-4,CASSPQGAVGEKLFF
.,TRBV11-2,TRBJ1-6,CASSFSAVNSPLHF
.,TRBV7-2,TRBJ1-2,CASSLMGVNYGYTF